The 13 T cell receptor beta chains below come from one sample, sequenced in a study of CD8+CD57+ T cells in acquired aplastic anemia (dated by TCRdb to the late 2010s). Flow cytometry had shown CD8+CD57+ cell expansion in the patients selected for sequencing. The sequencing machine was an Illumina HiSeq 2000. TCR beta VDJ combination and CDR3 sequence profiling used genomic DNA as the template. TCRdb redid the processing of the public reads, applying fastp at Q25 and MiXCR, and retained in-frame beta chains. One record per CDR3 amino acid sequence lists the most common genes and DNA. This sample is represented by approximately 190,000 distinct CDR3 sequences; 48% of them were singletons. The ten largest make up around 8.8% of the sample. Sequencing was carried out using sorted CD4+, CD8+, or CD8+CD57+ T cells (not recorded which) from PBMCs. The receptors originated from a human donor with aplastic anemia.

The J gene is TRBJ1-6, the V gene TRBV20-1; 10 bases align to TRBD1. Germline lookup yields CDR1 DFQATT and CDR2 SNEGSKA (reference sequence). The CDR3 has 12 residues. This chain's CDR3 is CSAHDRGQPLHF. CDR3 bases: TGCAGCGCTCACGACAGGGGGCAGCCCCTCCACTTT.

This clonotype was recorded many times. The genes are TRBV19 and TRBJ1-2; D is ambiguous. The CDR3 is 12 residues long. Per the germline V gene, CDR1 is LNHDA and CDR2 is SQIVND (reference sequence). V was pared by 5 bases and J by 8 bases, with 12 bases between. The CDR3 nucleotides read TGTGCCAGTAGTCTCCTGGCGAGCGGCTACACCTTC. Translation: CASSLLASGYTF.

This clonotype was seen a handful of times. Given a much more abundant clone one base away, this may be a read error. No conserved phenylalanine or tryptophan is present at the end of the CDR3, so a read error is the likely explanation. The CDR3 DNA reads TGTGCCAGCAGCTTAAATACTTACAAGGGTTACAATGAGCAGTTCTCC. Protein product: CASSLNTYKGYNEQFS. The chain links TRBV7-6 to TRBJ2-1; D not certain. The germline V and J ends were trimmed by 2 bases and 4 bases, with 15 bases remaining between them. Germline V CDR1 and CDR2: SGHVS, FNYEAQ. There are 16 residues in the CDR3.

A single count supports this clonotype. J is TRBJ2-7 and V is TRBV7-9, with 8 nucleotides matching TRBD2. The CDR3 contains 15 residues. With 2 bases clipped from V and 0 bases from J, the junction kept 3 bases outside the gene matches. The germline V gene has CDR1 SEHNR and CDR2 FQNEAQ (reference sequence). In nucleotides, the CDR3 is TGTGCCAGCAGCTTATCGGGGGGGGCCTCCTACGAGCAGTACTTC. Translated, it gives CASSLSGGASYEQYF.

At least ten counts were recorded for this clonotype. The V and J genes are TRBV20-1 and TRBJ1-2; TRBD1 is a possible D gene (6 bases). The CDR3 has 10 amino acids. Trimming took 5 bases from V and 6 from J, leaving 7 bases between them. Per the germline V gene, CDR1 is DFQATT and CDR2 is SNEGSKA (reference sequence). The CDR3 region has the DNA TGCAGTGCTGAGGGGGATGGCTACACCTTC. Its translation: CSAEGDGYTF.

The CDR3 sequence is CASQYGGTSNQPQHF. The CDR3 DNA follows: TGTGCCAGTCAGTATGGGGGGACGAGCAATCAGCCCCAGCATTTT. The V call is TRBV19, the J call TRBJ1-5; maybe TRBD1 (5 bases). CDR1 is LNHDA, CDR2 SQIVND, per germline (reference sequence). Trimming pared 8 bases from V and 1 base from J, leaving 15 bases between. The CDR3 has 15 amino acids.

The chain joins TRBV24-1 to TRBJ1-3; D is unresolved. Per germline, CDR1 KGHDR and CDR2 SFDVKD. V lost 4 bases and J 8 bases, leaving 20 bases between the germline ends. CDR3 size: 16 residues. The DNA of the CDR3 is TGTGCCACCAGTGAGGGGAAAGGGCTGTTCGCGGACACCATATATTTT. This gives the protein CATSEGKGLFADTIYF.

This clonotype was seen repeatedly, ten times or more. This sequence joins TRBV19 and TRBJ2-7; 7 bases are a match to TRBD2. Trimming cost V 5 bases and J 9 bases; bases outside gene matches: 13. Germline lookup yields CDR1 LNHDA and CDR2 SQIVND (reference sequence). The CDR3 spans 14 residues. CDR3 nucleotides: TGTGCCAGTAGTCCGCCGACGGGGGGTACGGGGCAGTACTTC. The encoded protein is CASSPPTGGTGQYF.

This clonotype has a single count. The chain links TRBV11-1 to TRBJ2-1; 9 positions agree with TRBD2. The CDR3 totals 15 residues. Germline CDR1 SGHAT, CDR2 FQDESV (reference sequence). The trim removed 3 bases at V and 9 bases at J, leaving 9 bases unmatched. The CDR3 nucleotides are TGTGCCAGCAGCTTCGCAATAAGCGGGAGGAGTGAGCAGTTCTTC. Protein sequence: CASSFAISGRSEQFF.

A few counts support this clonotype. V gene TRBV20-1 combines with J gene TRBJ2-7; weak D call: TRBD2 (6 bases). The CDR3 consists of 15 residues. CDR1 is DFQATT, CDR2 SNEGSKA, per germline (reference sequence). Trimming took off 3 bases at V and 5 bases at J, with 20 bases between the two ends. CDR3 DNA: TGCAGTGCTAGGGCCCCACTGGGGGGAACTCACGAGCAGTACTTC. Its translation is CSARAPLGGTHEQYF.

In its sample, this clonotype was seen a few times. The chain has TRBV12-5 and TRBJ2-7, with a weak D call TRBD2 (6 bases). CDR3 length: 14 amino acids. The germline CDR1 and CDR2 sequences are LGHNT and FRNRAP. V dropped 3 bases and J dropped 4 bases, with 13 bases sitting between them. The CDR3 is CASGLGRSYYEQYF. The CDR3 DNA reads TGTGCTAGTGGTTTAGGGAGGAGTTATTACGAGCAGTACTTC. The whole variable domain, filled in from reference TRBV12-5 and TRBJ2-7, reads DARVTQTPRHKVTEMGQEVTMRCQPILGHNTVFWYRQTMMQGLELLAYFRNRAPLDDSGMPKDRFSAEMPDATLATLKIQPSEPRDSAVYFCASGLGRSYYEQYFGPGTRLTVT.

This sequence joins TRBV4-2 and TRBJ2-2, with 12 bases lining up with TRBD2. The CDR3 covers 17 residues. V lost 6 bases and J lost 0; bases outside the gene matches: 5. Germline V gives CDR1 LGHNA, CDR2 YNFKEQ. In DNA, the CDR3 is TGTGCCAGCAGTCGTACTAGCGGGGGGTCGAACACCGGGGAGCTGTTTTTT. Translated, it gives CASSRTSGGSNTGELFF.

There are many counts of this clonotype. The V gene is TRBV19, the J gene TRBJ2-6; 9 bases agree with TRBD1. The CDR3 runs 17 residues. Trimming cost V 5 bases and J 3 bases; bases outside gene matches: 8. Germline-derived CDR1 and CDR2 are LNHDA and SQIVND (reference sequence). This CDR3 is CASSAWTGDSGANVLTF. The DNA of the CDR3 is TGTGCCAGTAGTGCGTGGACAGGGGACAGTGGGGCCAACGTCCTGACTTTC.